The 8 T cell receptor beta chains below come from one sample, sequenced in a study of blood T cell repertoires in COVID-19. The protocol was immunoSEQ multiplex PCR, while the TCRdb copy is restricted to in-frame clones and leaves out a portion. Found here are under 300,000 clones, around 82% of them singletons; the top ten hold 4.5% to 6%. The sequenced material came from peripheral blood. Receptor source: a woman of 80 years or more with active or convalescent COVID-19.

The chain carries TRBV3-1 (or the pseudogene TRBV3-2) and TRBJ1-1, with TRBD1 matching over 8 bases. This CDR3 is built from 14 residues. The junction had 5 bases not matched to a gene; V was cut back by 2 bases and J by 6 bases. The germline gives CDR1 LGHDT, CDR2 YNNKEL (reference sequence). This chain's CDR3 is CASSQQGAKAEAFF. CDR3 nucleotides: TGTGCCAGCAGCCAACAGGGGGCGAAGGCTGAAGCTTTCTTT.

A single count supports this clone. The rearrangement joins TRBV5-6 to TRBJ1-2, with 7 positions matching TRBD1. The CDR3 consists of 13 residues. Germline CDR1 is SGHDT and CDR2 is YYEEEE. J was trimmed by 6 bases and V by 2 bases; bases with no gene match: 4. CDR3 amino acids: CASSLTGADGYTF. CDR3 sequence (DNA): TGTGCCAGCAGCTTAACAGGGGCGGATGGCTACACCTTC.

This clone showed up just once. The V and J genes are TRBV6-1 and TRBJ2-1; possible D gene TRBD1, 6 bases. The germline gives CDR1 MNHNS, CDR2 SASEGT. The CDR3 contains 14 residues. V dropped 2 bases and J dropped 3 bases, with 8 bases sitting between them. The CDR3 sequence: CASSELDSYNEQFF. CDR3 DNA sequence: TGTGCCAGCAGTGAACTGGACAGCTACAATGAGCAGTTCTTC.

The chain combines TRBV5-6 with TRBJ2-5; TRBD1 might be the D (5 bases). With 0 bases removed from V and 4 bases from J, the gap between germline ends came to 7 bases. Per the germline V gene, CDR1 is SGHDT and CDR2 is YYEEEE. This CDR3 is built from 13 residues. This CDR3 reads CASSLVGAETQYF. CDR3 nucleotides: TGTGCCAGCAGCTTGGTAGGGGCAGAGACCCAGTACTTC.

The chain is built from TRBV19 and TRBJ1-1; D possibly corresponds to TRBD1 (6 bases). CDR1 is LNHDA and CDR2 is SQIVND in the germline V gene (reference sequence). The V and J ends lost 6 bases and 0 bases respectively, with 11 bases between them. The CDR3 consists of 14 residues. CDR3 amino acids: CASRDSSLNTEAFF. CDR3 sequence (DNA): TGTGCCAGTAGGGACAGCAGTTTGAACACTGAAGCTTTCTTT.

CDR3 amino acids: CASSQVSSGWTQHF. In DNA, the CDR3 is TGCGCCAGCAGCCAAGTTTCAAGCGGTTGGACCCAGCATTTT. The chain joins TRBV4-1 to TRBJ1-5; D unclear. This CDR3 is 14 amino acids long. Per the germline V gene, CDR1 is MGHRA and CDR2 is YSYEKL. Deletions cut 1 base from V and 11 bases from J, with 15 bases between.

This chain links TRBV12-3 or TRBV12-4 with TRBJ2-3, with 7 bases fitting TRBD1. The CDR3 sequence is 12 residues long. V lost 8 bases, J lost 14 bases, and 13 bases stayed unmatched. For the CDR3, the DNA is TGTGCCAGCCGTCAAGACAGGGACACGGTGTATTTT. This codes for CASRQDRDTVYF.

The gene calls are TRBV10-3 and TRBJ2-1; 7 positions agree with TRBD1. V dropped 11 bases and J dropped 4; count of bases not matched to a gene: 11. This CDR3 is 14 amino acids long. Germline CDR1 and CDR2: ENHRY and SYGVKD. The CDR3 loop reads CASNPQTGYNEQFF. CDR3 in DNA: TGTGCCTCCAACCCCCAGACAGGGTACAATGAGCAGTTCTTC.